This T cell receptor beta chain appears in the sequencing data of a study of CD8 T cells in Susac syndrome (dated by TCRdb to about 2019). About the investigation overall: Whether CD8+ T cell activation and differentiation in Susac syndrome was antigen driven was tested using repertoire sequencing. The clonality of the CD8+ T cell repertoire was compared across approximately eleven healthy donors, roughly 14 Susac syndrome patients and roughly 15 multiple sclerosis patients. The research as a whole found: The number of individuals in the TCR sequencing and HLA analysis was recognized as being relatively small.

Peripheral blood CD8+ and CD4+ T cells from healthy donors, Susac syndrome patients and multiple sclerosis patients were profiled by high-throughput TCR beta sequencing. The multiple sclerosis controls were treatment-naive patients who had stable or active relapsing-remitting disease and met the revised McDonald criteria. Bulk CD8+ and CD4+ T cells were purified magnetically by negative isolation, whereas CD8+ TEMRA cells were enriched by FACS. Blood was collected in EDTA tubes and processed within 24 hours, with PBMCs isolated through density gradient centrifugation. PBMCs intended for TCR sequencing were cryopreserved in liquid nitrogen and were subsequently thawed in a 37 degrees C water bath. Purity of sorted or isolated CD4+, CD8+ and CD8+ TEMRA cells was at least 90%. RNA was extracted using the RNeasy kit, and about 0.45 to 1 microgram was reverse transcribed with random hexamers. TCR beta CDR3 regions were amplified with the immunoSEQ multiplex PCR assay covering 54 Vbeta and 13 Jbeta segments. To correct PCR amplification bias, a synthetic template baseline was used for both primer optimization and computational correction. The authors' pipeline ran thus. Reads were assigned to V, D and J genes according to IMGT and analyzed in immunoSEQ Analyzer, with only productive sequences retained. Clonality was computed as one minus Shannon entropy normalized by log2 of the number of productive unique sequences. Public and private clones were assessed among the 100 most prevalent clones of each patient and control. Susac-specific clones were defined as absent from healthy and MS cohorts, 850 to 1,300 published viral clones and other ImmuneACCESS disease sequences. The raw public data were reprocessed by TCRdb itself: fastp quality trimming at Q25, MiXCR clonotype calling, in-frame beta chains only. Identical CDR3 proteins give one entry, which carries the most common genes and DNA. TCRdb assigned the V and J calls; the authors' analysis was not used. For this sample the table gives roughly 120,000 distinct CDR3 sequences, of which more than 80% were detected only once. The ten largest make up around 0.3% of the sample.

Comments on this clonotype: Its antigen remains unidentified. No much larger clone exists at a distance of one base, and base qualities are not known.

Per the germline V gene (reference sequence), SGHNT is the CDR1 and YYREEE is the CDR2. The cysteine opens and the phenylalanine closes a CDR3 of 14 amino acids. Here the CDR3 DNA is all that survives: 42 bases in frame from base 1. Here V drops 2 bases and J drops 8 bases, and the junction holds 7 bases not matched to any gene. Here the chain combines TRBV5-4 and TRBJ2-1, with 7 junctional bases fitting TRBD2. The source is a human donor with multiple sclerosis. Sample: CD8+ T cells from PBMCs. The nucleotide sequence reads as follows: TGTGCCAGCAGCTTCGGCGGGAGTGAAGATGAGCAGTTCTTC. The resulting protein is CASSFGGSEDEQFF.